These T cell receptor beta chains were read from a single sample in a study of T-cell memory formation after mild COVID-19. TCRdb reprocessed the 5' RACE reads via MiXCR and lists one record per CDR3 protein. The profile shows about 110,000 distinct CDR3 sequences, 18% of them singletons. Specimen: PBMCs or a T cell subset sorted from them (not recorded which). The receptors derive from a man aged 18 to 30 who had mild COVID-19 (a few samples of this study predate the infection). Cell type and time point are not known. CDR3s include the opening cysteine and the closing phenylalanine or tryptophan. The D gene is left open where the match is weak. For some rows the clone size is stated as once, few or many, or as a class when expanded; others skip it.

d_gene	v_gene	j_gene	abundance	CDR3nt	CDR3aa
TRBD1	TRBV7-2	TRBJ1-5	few	TGTGCCAGCAGCCGGAATATATTACAGGGGAGACCCTTGAATCAGCCCCAGCATTTT	CASSRNILQGRPLNQPQHF
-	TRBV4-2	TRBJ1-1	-	TGTGCCAGCAGCCTTCCAGAGCGAGGCACTGAAGCTTTCTTT	CASSLPERGTEAFF
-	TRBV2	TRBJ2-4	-	TGTGCCAGCAGTGTGTTTGGGCCGATTCAGTACTTC	CASSVFGPIQYF
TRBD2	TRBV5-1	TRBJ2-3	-	TGCGCCAGCAGCTTGGGTCCTAGCGGGGAAAGCCGGACGCAGTATTTT	CASSLGPSGESRTQYF
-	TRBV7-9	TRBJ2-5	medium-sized	TGTGCCAGCAGCCCCCCCTGGCCCCCGGTGGGGACCCAGTACTTC	CASSPPWPPVGTQYF
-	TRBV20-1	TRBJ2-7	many	TGCAGTACTACCCCAGGGGGGTACGAGCAGTACTTC	CSTTPGGYEQYF
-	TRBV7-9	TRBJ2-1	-	TGTGCCAGCAGCTCTCGGCCCTCCTACAATGAGCAGTTCTTC	CASSSRPSYNEQFF
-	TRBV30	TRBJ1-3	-	TGTGCCTGGGATACCTCCTCTGGAAACACCATATATTTT	CAWDTSSGNTIYF
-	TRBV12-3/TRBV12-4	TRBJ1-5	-	TGTGCCAGCAGTTTAGAGGCCGGGACCAATCAGCCCCAGCATTTT	CASSLEAGTNQPQHF
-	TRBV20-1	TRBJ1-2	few	TGCAGTGGGGCACAGGGAATCGATGGCTACACCTTC	CSGAQGIDGYTF
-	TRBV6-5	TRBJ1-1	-	TGTGCCAGCAGACCCCTTTACAGGGCCGGGAACACTGAAGCTTTCTTT	CASRPLYRAGNTEAFF
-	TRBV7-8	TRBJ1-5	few	TGTGCCAGCAGCGGGTCTTCCCGGGACATCGTTAGCAATCAGCCCCAGCATTTT	CASSGSSRDIVSNQPQHF
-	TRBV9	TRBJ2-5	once	TGTGCCAGCAGCGTTGACCGGCGCGTGGAGACCCAGTACTTC	CASSVDRRVETQYF
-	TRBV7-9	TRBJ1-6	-	TGTGCCAGCAGCTTACCCAGGACAGCCAGCTCCTATAATTCACCCCTCCACTTT	CASSLPRTASSYNSPLHF
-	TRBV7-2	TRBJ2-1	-	TGTGCCAGCAGCCCCACCTATAGGGGGTCCTCAGCGACGTTCTTC	CASSPTYRGSSATFF
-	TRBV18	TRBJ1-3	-	TGTGCCAGCTCACCACAAGGAAACACCATATATTTT	CASSPQGNTIYF